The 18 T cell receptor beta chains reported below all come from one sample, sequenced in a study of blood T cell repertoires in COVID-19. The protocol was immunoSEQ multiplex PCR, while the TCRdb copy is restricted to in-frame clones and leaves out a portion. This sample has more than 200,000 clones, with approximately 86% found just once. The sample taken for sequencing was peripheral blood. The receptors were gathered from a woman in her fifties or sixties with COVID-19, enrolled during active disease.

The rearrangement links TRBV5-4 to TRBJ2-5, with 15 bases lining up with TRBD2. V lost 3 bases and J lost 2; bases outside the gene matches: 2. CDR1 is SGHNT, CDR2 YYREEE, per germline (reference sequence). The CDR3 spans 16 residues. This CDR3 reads CASSWGLAGGQETQYF. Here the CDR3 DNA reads TGTGCCAGCAGCTGGGGACTAGCGGGAGGTCAAGAGACCCAGTACTTC.

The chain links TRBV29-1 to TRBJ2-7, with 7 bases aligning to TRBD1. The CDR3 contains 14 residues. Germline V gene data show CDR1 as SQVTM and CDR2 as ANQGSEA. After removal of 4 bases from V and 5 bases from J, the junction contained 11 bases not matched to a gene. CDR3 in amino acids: CSVVSTGVLDEQYF. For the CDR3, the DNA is TGCAGCGTTGTTTCTACAGGGGTTTTGGACGAGCAGTACTTC.

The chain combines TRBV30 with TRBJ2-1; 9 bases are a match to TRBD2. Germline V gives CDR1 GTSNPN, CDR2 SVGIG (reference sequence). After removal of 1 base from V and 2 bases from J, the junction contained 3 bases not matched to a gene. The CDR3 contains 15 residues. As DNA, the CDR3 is TGTGCCTGGAGTGGAGGGACTAGCACCTACAATGAGCAGTTCTTC. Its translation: CAWSGGTSTYNEQFF.

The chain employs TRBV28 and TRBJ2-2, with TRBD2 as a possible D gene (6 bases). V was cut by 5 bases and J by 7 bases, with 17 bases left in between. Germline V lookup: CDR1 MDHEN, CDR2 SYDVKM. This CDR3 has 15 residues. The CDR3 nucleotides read TGTGCCAGCAGTCGGACTATTCCCTTTGGCGGGGAGCTGTTTTTT. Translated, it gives CASSRTIPFGGELFF.

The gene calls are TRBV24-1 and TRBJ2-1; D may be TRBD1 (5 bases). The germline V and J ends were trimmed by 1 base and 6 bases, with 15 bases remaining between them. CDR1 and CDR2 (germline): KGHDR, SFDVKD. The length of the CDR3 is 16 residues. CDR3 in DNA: TGTGCCACCAGTGATTTTAGGACACCTTTGGGCAATGAGCAGTTCTTC. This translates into CATSDFRTPLGNEQFF.

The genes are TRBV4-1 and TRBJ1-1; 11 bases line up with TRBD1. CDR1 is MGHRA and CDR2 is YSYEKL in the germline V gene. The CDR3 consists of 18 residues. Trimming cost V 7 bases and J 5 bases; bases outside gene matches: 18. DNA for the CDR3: TGCGCCAGCACCCGGGGGGACAGGGGGATTTTGGTGAGTACTGAAGCTTTCTTT. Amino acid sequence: CASTRGDRGILVSTEAFF.

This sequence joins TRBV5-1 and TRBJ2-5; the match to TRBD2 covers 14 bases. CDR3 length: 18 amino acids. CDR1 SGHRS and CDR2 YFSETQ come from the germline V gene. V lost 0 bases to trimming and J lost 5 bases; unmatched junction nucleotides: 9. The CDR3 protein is CASSLASGTSGSGETQYF. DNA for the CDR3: TGCGCCAGCAGCTTGGCCAGTGGGACTAGCGGGAGTGGCGAGACCCAGTACTTC.

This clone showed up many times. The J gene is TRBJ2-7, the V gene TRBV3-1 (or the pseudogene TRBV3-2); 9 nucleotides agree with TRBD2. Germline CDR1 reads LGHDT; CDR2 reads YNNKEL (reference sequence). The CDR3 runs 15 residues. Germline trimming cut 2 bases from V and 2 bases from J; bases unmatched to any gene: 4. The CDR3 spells CASSQSLAGPYEQYF. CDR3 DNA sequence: TGTGCCAGCAGCCAAAGTCTAGCGGGGCCCTACGAGCAGTACTTC.

This CDR3 is CATSVGQGRTGELFF. CDR3 sequence (DNA): TGTGCCACCAGTGTGGGACAGGGAAGGACCGGGGAGCTGTTTTTT. The rearrangement links TRBV24-1 to TRBJ2-2; 9 positions agree with TRBD1. The V segment lost 5 bases and the J segment 5 bases; nucleotides outside the gene matches: 5. Germline lookup yields CDR1 KGHDR and CDR2 SFDVKD. This CDR3 has 15 residues.

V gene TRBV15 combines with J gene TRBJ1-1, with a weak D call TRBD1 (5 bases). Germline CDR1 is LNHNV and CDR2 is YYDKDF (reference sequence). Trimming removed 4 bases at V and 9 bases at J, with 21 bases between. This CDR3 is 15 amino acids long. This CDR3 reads CATSTPRGSHTQAFF. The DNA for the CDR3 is TGTGCCACCAGCACCCCCCGGGGGAGCCACACCCAAGCTTTCTTT.

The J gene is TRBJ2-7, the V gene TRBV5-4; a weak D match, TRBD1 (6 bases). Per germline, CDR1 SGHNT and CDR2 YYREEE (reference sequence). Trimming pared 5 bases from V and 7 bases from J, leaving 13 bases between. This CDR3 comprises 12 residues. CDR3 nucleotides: TGTGCCAGCAGTCCGGCTAGGGGGGAGCAGTACTTC. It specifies CASSPARGEQYF.

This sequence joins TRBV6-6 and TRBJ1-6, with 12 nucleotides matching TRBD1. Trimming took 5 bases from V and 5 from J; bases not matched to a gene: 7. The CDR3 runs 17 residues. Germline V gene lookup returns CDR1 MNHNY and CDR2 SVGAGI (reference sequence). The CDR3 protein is CASSRTGTGGHNSPLHF. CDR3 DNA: TGTGCCAGCAGTCGGACCGGGACAGGGGGCCATAATTCACCCCTCCACTTT.

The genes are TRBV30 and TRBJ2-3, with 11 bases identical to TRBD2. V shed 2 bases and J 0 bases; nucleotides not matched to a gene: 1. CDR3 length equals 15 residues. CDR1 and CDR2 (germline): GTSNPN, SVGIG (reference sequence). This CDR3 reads CAWSRLAGSTDTQYF. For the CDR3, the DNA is TGTGCCTGGAGTAGACTAGCGGGGAGCACAGATACGCAGTATTTT.

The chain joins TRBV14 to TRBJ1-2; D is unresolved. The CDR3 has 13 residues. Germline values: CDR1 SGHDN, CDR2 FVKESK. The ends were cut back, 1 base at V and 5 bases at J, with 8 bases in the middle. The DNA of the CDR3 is TGTGCCAGCAGCCAAGGGCAGCGGTATGGCTACACCTTC. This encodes CASSQGQRYGYTF.

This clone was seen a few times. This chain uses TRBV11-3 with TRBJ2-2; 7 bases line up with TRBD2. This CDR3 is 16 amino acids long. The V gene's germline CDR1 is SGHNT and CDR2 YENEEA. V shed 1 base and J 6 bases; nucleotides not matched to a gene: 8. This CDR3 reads CASSLGGGRGAGELFF. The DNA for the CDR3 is TGTGCCAGCAGCTTAGGTGGCGGGAGAGGCGCCGGGGAGCTGTTTTTT. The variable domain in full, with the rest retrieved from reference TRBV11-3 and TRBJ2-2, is EAGVVQSPRYKIIEKKQPVAFWCNPISGHNTLYWYLQNLGQGPELLIRYENEEAVDDSQLPKDRFSAERLKGVDSTLKIQPAELGDSAVYLCASSLGGGRGAGELFFGEGSRLTVL.

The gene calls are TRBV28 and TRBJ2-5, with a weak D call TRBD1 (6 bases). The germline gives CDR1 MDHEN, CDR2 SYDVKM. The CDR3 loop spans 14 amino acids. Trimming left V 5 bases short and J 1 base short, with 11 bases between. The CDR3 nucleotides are TGTGCCAGCAGTCTAGGGGGTCCCCAAGAGACCCAGTACTTC. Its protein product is CASSLGGPQETQYF.

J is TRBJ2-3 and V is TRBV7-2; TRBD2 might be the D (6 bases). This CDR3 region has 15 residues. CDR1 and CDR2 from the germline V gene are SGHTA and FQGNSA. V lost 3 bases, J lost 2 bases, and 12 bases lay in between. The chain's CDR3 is CASSFPGLPTDTQYF. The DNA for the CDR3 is TGTGCCAGCAGCTTTCCTGGACTACCCACAGATACGCAGTATTTT.

In DNA form, the CDR3 reads TGTGCCAGCAGTAAGGCCGACAGGGGAGCTAATCAGCCCCAGCATTTT. Amino acid sequence: CASSKADRGANQPQHF. The chain combines TRBV28 with TRBJ1-5, with 8 bases lining up with TRBD1. The CDR3 has 16 amino acids. Per the germline V gene, CDR1 is MDHEN and CDR2 is SYDVKM. The ends lost 5 bases at V and 4 bases at J; junction bases unmatched: 10.